The 25 T cell receptor beta chains in this list originate from one sample, sequenced in a study of CD8 T cells in Susac syndrome. Random hexamers served to reverse transcribe roughly 0.5 to 1 ug RNA. Via MiXCR, TCRdb re-called the immunoSEQ multiplex PCR reads, giving one row per CDR3 protein. The table lists 150,000 to 200,000 distinct CDR3 sequences, approximately 93% of them singletons. The material sequenced was CD4+ T cells from PBMCs. These receptors all stem from a human donor with multiple sclerosis.

This clonotype was seen only once. The chain couples TRBV27 to TRBJ1-2, with unresolved D. Germline CDR1 and CDR2: MNHEY and SMNVEV (reference sequence). V lost 4 bases to trimming and J lost 3 bases, with 9 bases between them. The CDR3 consists of 13 residues. CDR3 DNA: TGTGCCAGCAGTTCGACAATGGACTATGGCTACACCTTC. The encoded protein is CASSSTMDYGYTF.

The chain recombines TRBV11-2 with TRBJ2-7, with TRBD2 matching 8 bases. The CDR3 is 15 amino acids. V was clipped by 1 base and J by 3 bases; unmatched bases: 5. From germline, CDR1 is SGHAT and CDR2 FQNNGV. This CDR3 reads CASSLGLAGIYEQYF. CDR3 DNA: TGTGCCAGCAGCTTAGGCTTAGCGGGGATCTACGAGCAGTACTTC.

The chain joins TRBV9 to TRBJ1-1, with no clear D. The CDR3 consists of 14 residues. Germline V lookup: CDR1 SGDLS, CDR2 YYNGEE. Trimming removed 4 bases at V and 4 bases at J, with 14 bases between. The CDR3 sequence is CASSRERTRTEAFF. The CDR3 DNA follows: TGTGCCAGCAGCCGCGAACGGACTCGCACTGAAGCTTTCTTT.

CDR3 DNA sequence: TGCGCCAGCAGCTTGGGTAGTACGGCCCTCGGCTATGAGCAGTTCTTC. Residues: CASSLGSTALGYEQFF. This chain joins TRBV5-1 and TRBJ2-1; no firm D call. The germline gives CDR1 SGHRS, CDR2 YFSETQ. V lost 0 bases and J 8 bases, leaving 18 bases between the germline ends. This CDR3 spans 16 amino acids.

This sequence joins TRBV15 and TRBJ2-1, with D possibly matching TRBD1 (6 bases). V dropped 3 bases and J dropped 7 bases, with 10 bases sitting between them. The germline V gene encodes CDR1 LNHNV and CDR2 YYDKDF (reference sequence). CDR3 length: 13 residues. The chain's CDR3 is CATSRDSSNEQFF. The CDR3 coding sequence is TGTGCCACCAGCAGGGACAGTTCGAATGAGCAGTTCTTC. Full variable domain (remainder filled in from reference TRBV15 and TRBJ2-1): DAMVIQNPRYQVTQFGKPVTLSCSQTLNHNVMYWYQQKSSQAPKLLFHYYDKDFNNEADTPDNFQSRRPNTSFCFLDIRSPGLGDTAMYLCATSRDSSNEQFFGPGTRLTVL.

The gene calls are TRBV4-1 and TRBJ2-2; TRBD1 aligns across 7 bases. The CDR3 length is 16 residues. The V gene end was trimmed by 2 bases and the J gene end by 5 bases; junction bases not matched to a gene: 8. The germline CDR1 and CDR2 sequences are MGHRA and YSYEKL. The CDR3 loop is CASSQSGTVRTGELFF. The CDR3 DNA reads TGCGCCAGCAGCCAATCCGGGACAGTTAGAACCGGGGAGCTGTTTTTT.

V usage is TRBV20-1 and J usage is TRBJ2-7; 7 nucleotides line up with TRBD2. V trimming: 6 bases; J trimming: 4 bases; junction bases outside the gene matches: 15. This CDR3 comprises 15 residues. Per germline, CDR1 DFQATT and CDR2 SNEGSKA (reference sequence). CDR3 DNA: TGCAGTGCCACCCCTGTGGCGGGGAGGGAATACGAGCAGTACTTC. The encoded protein is CSATPVAGREYEQYF.

The V call is TRBV3-1, the J call TRBJ2-7, with D unclear. Trimming pared 4 bases from V and 7 bases from J, leaving 11 bases between. The CDR3 spans 12 residues. CDR1 and CDR2 from the germline V gene are LGHDT and YNNKEL (reference sequence). The DNA for the CDR3 is TGTGCCAGCAGCCTTCAGCCCTGGGAGCAGTACTTC. Encoded protein: CASSLQPWEQYF.

J is TRBJ2-7 and V is TRBV10-3, with D uncertain. Trimming left V 6 bases short and J 2 bases short, with 11 bases between. Looked up from germline, CDR1 is ENHRY and CDR2 is SYGVKD. This CDR3 contains 13 residues. CDR3 nucleotide sequence: TGTGCCATCAGAGGTACGGGCGCCTACGAGCAGTACTTC. Its translation is CAIRGTGAYEQYF.

The chain carries TRBV3-1 and TRBJ1-6; unclear D gene. This CDR3 is built from 14 residues. V gave up 8 bases and J gave up 4 bases, with 12 bases separating them. The germline V gene has CDR1 LGHDT and CDR2 YNNKEL (reference sequence). The CDR3 DNA reads as TGTGCCAGCGCGCGACAAGAGTATAATTCACCCCTCCACTTT. This codes for CASARQEYNSPLHF.

This chain connects TRBV4-1 to TRBJ1-1, with D tentatively TRBD1 (5 bases). The CDR3 consists of 15 residues. The ends were cut back, 4 bases at V and 3 bases at J, with 15 bases in the middle. Germline values: CDR1 MGHRA, CDR2 YSYEKL. The CDR3 loop reads CASSPSTVRYTEAFF. The CDR3 DNA sequence: TGCGCCAGCAGCCCGTCGACAGTGAGGTACACTGAAGCTTTCTTT.

This chain uses TRBV7-9 with TRBJ1-1; D remains unclear. Trimming shortened V by 2 bases and J by 3 bases, and 13 bases separated the two germline ends. CDR3 length equals 15 residues. Germline V gene sequence: CDR1 SEHNR, CDR2 FQNEAQ (reference sequence). The CDR3 coding sequence is TGTGCCAGCAGCTTATTGGGTTCCGGGGACACTGAAGCTTTCTTT. Protein product: CASSLLGSGDTEAFF.

This chain connects TRBV7-6 to TRBJ1-3; the match to TRBD1 covers 7 bases. CDR3 length equals 17 residues. Germline V gene data show CDR1 as SGHVS and CDR2 as FNYEAQ. The trim removed 5 bases at V and 4 bases at J, leaving 14 bases unmatched. Here the CDR3 DNA reads TGTGCCAGCAGCGTCGGAGAGGGGGCCTTTTCAGGAAACACCATATATTTT. Its protein product is CASSVGEGAFSGNTIYF.

This chain joins TRBV6-5 and TRBJ1-2; 8 bases line up with TRBD1. Losses at the gene ends were 6 bases for V and 4 bases for J; bases not matched to a gene: 10. The CDR3 runs 15 residues. CDR1 MNHEY and CDR2 SVGAGI come from the germline V gene. CDR3 loop: CASSRGQDKGYGYTF. Here the CDR3 DNA reads TGTGCCAGCAGCCGGGGACAGGATAAAGGCTATGGCTACACCTTC.

This chain uses TRBV5-6 with TRBJ1-2; D is unresolved. In germline, CDR1 is SGHDT, CDR2 YYEEEE. V was pared by 0 bases and J by 10 bases, with 7 bases between. The CDR3 has 11 amino acids. The CDR3 coding sequence is TGTGCCAGCAGCTTGGCCAAGTCCTACACCTTC. Its protein is CASSLAKSYTF.

The chain couples TRBV30 to TRBJ1-2; D gene ambiguous. Deletions cut 2 bases from V and 1 base from J, with 11 bases between. CDR3 length: 14 residues. CDR1 is GTSNPN, CDR2 SVGIG, per germline (reference sequence). CDR3 DNA: TGTGCCTGGAGTAGAATGTGGGGTAACTATGGCTACACCTTC. This sequence encodes CAWSRMWGNYGYTF.

The rearrangement links TRBV12-3 or TRBV12-4 to TRBJ2-3; 7 bases are a match to TRBD2. There are 14 residues in the CDR3. The V gene end was trimmed by 7 bases and the J gene end by 11 bases; junction bases not matched to a gene: 15. The CDR3 sequence: CASTPAALGGWQYF. The CDR3 DNA reads as TGTGCCAGCACCCCAGCGGCCCTGGGAGGGTGGCAGTATTTT.

The rearrangement uses TRBV29-1 and TRBJ2-1; 7 bases align to TRBD2. CDR1 SQVTM and CDR2 ANQGSEA come from the germline V gene. The CDR3 length is 13 residues. The trim removed 6 bases at V and 7 bases at J, leaving 9 bases unmatched. The CDR3 DNA reads TGCAGCGTGGGCCTCGGGGGGAATAATGAGCAGTTCTTC. It translates to CSVGLGGNNEQFF.

This chain connects TRBV4-2 to TRBJ2-2, with a tentative D call TRBD2 (5 bases). Germline V CDR1 and CDR2: LGHNA, YNFKEQ. V lost 2 bases and J lost 7, with 17 bases in between. The CDR3 length is 16 residues. The CDR3 spells CASSQQRTARLGELFF. Here the CDR3 DNA reads TGTGCCAGCAGCCAACAGAGGACTGCTCGCCTCGGGGAGCTGTTTTTT.

The genes are TRBV30 and TRBJ2-5; D perhaps matches TRBD2 (6 bases). V was pared by 3 bases and J by 2 bases, with 13 bases between. The CDR3 has 14 residues. Germline CDR1 reads GTSNPN; CDR2 reads SVGIG (reference sequence). Written as DNA, the CDR3 is TGTGCCTGGAGAACCCCTGGGGGGCAAGAGACCCAGTACTTC. The encoded protein is CAWRTPGGQETQYF.

The rearrangement uses TRBV7-7 and TRBJ2-3; unclear D gene. The V end was cut by 6 bases, the J end by 5 bases, with 12 bases between. The CDR3 sequence is 13 residues long. Germline-derived CDR1 and CDR2 are SSHAT and FNYEAQ (reference sequence). CDR3 coding DNA: TGTGCCAGCAGTCCGAGACTGGGAGATACGCAGTATTTT. This sequence encodes CASSPRLGDTQYF. The whole variable domain, filled in from reference TRBV7-7 and TRBJ2-3, reads GAGVSQSPRYKVTKRGQDVTLRCDPISSHATLYWYQQALGQGPEFLTYFNYEAQPDKSGLPSDRFSAERPEGSISTLTIQRTEQRDSAMYRCASSPRLGDTQYFGPGTRLTVL.

The chain has TRBV24-1 and TRBJ2-3; D is undetermined. There are 14 residues in the CDR3. CDR1 and CDR2 from the germline V gene are KGHDR and SFDVKD. V gave up 5 bases and J gave up 0 bases, with 8 bases separating them. CDR3 in amino acids: CATSASLSTDTQYF. The CDR3 bases are TGTGCCACCAGTGCAAGTCTTAGCACAGATACGCAGTATTTT.

The chain carries TRBV30 and TRBJ2-1; a possible D gene is TRBD1 (5 bases). CDR1 GTSNPN and CDR2 SVGIG come from the germline V gene (reference sequence). The CDR3 sequence is 14 residues long. V shed 1 base and J shed 3 bases, with 10 bases lying between them. CDR3 sequence: CAWSAQVIYNEQFF. CDR3 in DNA: TGTGCCTGGAGTGCACAGGTGATCTACAATGAGCAGTTCTTC.

The chain links TRBV9 to TRBJ2-3; D remains unclear. Deletions cut 0 bases from V and 1 base from J, with 6 bases between. The germline gives CDR1 SGDLS, CDR2 YYNGEE. This CDR3 has 14 residues. CDR3 bases: TGTGCCAGCAGCGTAGTTCCCGGCACAGATACGCAGTATTTT. Residues: CASSVVPGTDTQYF.

The rearrangement uses TRBV7-9 and TRBJ2-7; 13 nucleotides agree with TRBD2. V was clipped by 10 bases and J by 6 bases; unmatched bases: 6. Germline assignment: CDR1 SEHNR and CDR2 FQNEAQ (reference sequence). The CDR3 runs to 13 residues. Here the CDR3 DNA reads TGTGCCATACTAGCGGGAGGGCCTTGCGAGCAGTACTTC. Translating it yields CAILAGGPCEQYF.